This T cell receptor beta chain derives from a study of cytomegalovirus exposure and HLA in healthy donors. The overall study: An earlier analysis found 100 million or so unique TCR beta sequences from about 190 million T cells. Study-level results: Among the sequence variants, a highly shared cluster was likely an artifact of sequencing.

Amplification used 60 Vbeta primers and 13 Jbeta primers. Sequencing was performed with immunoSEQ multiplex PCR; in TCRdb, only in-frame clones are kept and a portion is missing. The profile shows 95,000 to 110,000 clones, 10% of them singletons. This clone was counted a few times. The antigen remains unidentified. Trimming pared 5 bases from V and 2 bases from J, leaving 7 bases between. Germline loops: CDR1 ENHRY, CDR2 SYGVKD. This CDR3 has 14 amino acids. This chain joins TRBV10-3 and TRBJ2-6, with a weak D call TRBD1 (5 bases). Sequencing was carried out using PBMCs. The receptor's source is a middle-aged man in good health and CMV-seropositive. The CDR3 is CAISQGTGANVLTF. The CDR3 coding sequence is TGTGCCATCAGTCAGGGTACTGGGGCCAACGTCCTGACTTTC.